The clone carrying this TCR beta chain was found a few times. Its antigen is unidentified. This sample was taken from a study of beta chain features in type 1 diabetes. The authors reverse transcribed all of the isolated RNA, so sequencing captured expressed TCRB transcripts. For naive, central memory and regulatory T cell samples, reads averaged about 3.7 million. Some clones are missing from TCRdb's copy, which holds only in-frame ones; the method was immunoSEQ multiplex PCR. The sample consists of about 450,000 clones, approximately 10% of them appearing once. Broader study findings: A possible short-template PCR bias applies equally to patients and controls.

The sequencing sample was made of naive CD4+ T cells from blood. This TCR was recovered from a young woman in good health.

CDR3: CASSQDRKEKLFF. CDR3 bases: TGCGCCAGCAGCCAAGATCGGAAGGAAAAACTGTTTTTT. The chain is built from TRBV4-3 and TRBJ1-4; no definite D call. CDR3 length: 13 residues. V lost 0 bases to trimming and J lost 8 bases, with 7 bases between them. Germline V gives CDR1 LGHNA, CDR2 YSLEER.